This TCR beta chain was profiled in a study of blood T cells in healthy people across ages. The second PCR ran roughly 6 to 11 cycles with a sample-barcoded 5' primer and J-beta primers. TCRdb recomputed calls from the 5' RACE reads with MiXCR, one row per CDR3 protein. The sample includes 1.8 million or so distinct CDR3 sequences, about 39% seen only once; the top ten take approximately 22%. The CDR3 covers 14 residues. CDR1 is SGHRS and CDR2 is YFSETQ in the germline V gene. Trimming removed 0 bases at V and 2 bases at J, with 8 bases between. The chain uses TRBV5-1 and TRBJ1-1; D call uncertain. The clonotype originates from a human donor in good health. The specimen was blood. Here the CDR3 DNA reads TGCGCCAGCAGCTTGGGTATGTTAAACACTGAAGCTTTCTTT. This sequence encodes CASSLGMLNTEAFF. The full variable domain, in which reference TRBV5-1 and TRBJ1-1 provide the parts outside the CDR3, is KAGVTQTPRYLIKTRGQQVTLSCSPISGHRSVSWYQQTPGQGLQFLFEYFSETQRNKGNFPGRFSGRQFSNSRSEMNVSTLELGDSALYLCASSLGMLNTEAFFGQGTRLTVV.